The rows below give T cell receptor beta chains drawn from one sample of a study of glioma-infiltrating T cells after dendritic cell vaccination. Assay: immunoSEQ multiplex PCR; the TCRdb copy retains only in-frame clones and omits some. The top ten clones hold about 2.3% of a sample with about 76,000 clones, around 86% of them seen once. This material consisted of blood, taken after dendritic cell vaccination. The receptors shown here come from a human donor with glioblastoma. CDR3s include the opening cysteine and the closing phenylalanine or tryptophan. D genes are given only for firm matches.

V gene	D gene	J gene	CDR3 protein	CDR3 DNA
TRBV6-1	TRBD1	TRBJ1-2	CASSEGQGDYGYTF	TGTGCCAGCAGTGAAGGACAGGGGGACTATGGCTACACCTTC
TRBV18	NA	TRBJ1-1	CASSPPRVDTEAFF	TGTGCCAGCTCACCACCCAGGGTTGACACTGAAGCTTTCTTT
TRBV5-1	NA	TRBJ2-3	CASSQQEPTDTQYF	TGCGCCAGCAGCCAGCAGGAACCCACAGATACGCAGTATTTT
TRBV29-1	NA	TRBJ1-1	CSVVAMNTEAFF	TGCAGCGTAGTAGCCATGAACACTGAAGCTTTCTTT
TRBV12-5	NA	TRBJ1-1	CASGLGQVITEAFF	TGTGCTAGTGGTTTGGGGCAGGTTATCACTGAAGCTTTCTTT
TRBV15	NA	TRBJ2-4	CATSREGGGAKNIQYF	TGTGCCACCAGCAGAGAAGGGGGGGGAGCCAAAAACATTCAGTACTTC
TRBV25-1	NA	TRBJ2-3	CASSEWRDTDTQYF	TGTGCCAGCAGTGAATGGCGGGACACAGATACGCAGTATTTT
TRBV2	NA	TRBJ2-5	CASIRGSGETQYF	TGTGCCAGCATAAGGGGGTCTGGCGAGACCCAGTACTTC
TRBV11-3	TRBD2	TRBJ2-7	CASSSSSGRAGEQYF	TGTGCCAGCAGCTCCTCTAGCGGGAGAGCCGGCGAGCAGTACTTC
TRBV10-1	TRBD1	TRBJ2-5	CASSEGWTGTLQETQYF	TGCGCCAGCAGTGAGGGCTGGACAGGAACCCTCCAAGAGACCCAGTACTTC
TRBV5-1	NA	TRBJ1-1	CASSIEVQGREAFF	TGCGCCAGCAGTATCGAGGTCCAGGGGCGAGAAGCTTTCTTT
TRBV6-1	NA	TRBJ1-2	CASRDSLALGYTF	TGTGCCAGCAGGGACAGTTTGGCTCTTGGCTACACCTTC
TRBV27	TRBD2	TRBJ2-2	CASSRDSSGPNTGELFF	TGTGCCAGCAGTCGAGACTCTAGCGGGCCAAACACCGGGGAGCTGTTTTTT
TRBV6-1	TRBD2	TRBJ2-7	CASRPGLVKQYEQYF	TGTGCCAGCAGGCCGGGACTAGTCAAGCAGTACGAGCAGTACTTC
TRBV4-1	NA	TRBJ1-1	CASSRGESGLTEAFF	TGCGCCAGCAGCCGAGGGGAATCGGGACTCACTGAAGCTTTCTTT
TRBV18	TRBD1	TRBJ1-1	CASSWTGVGTEAFF	TGTGCCAGCTCGTGGACAGGGGTTGGTACTGAAGCTTTCTTT
TRBV4-3	TRBD2	TRBJ2-3	CASSQDQLAGTDTQYF	TGCGCCAGCAGCCAAGATCAGCTAGCGGGCACAGATACGCAGTATTTT
TRBV6-6	NA	TRBJ1-5	CASSPLREAQHF	TGTGCCAGCAGTCCCCTAAGAGAGGCCCAGCATTTT
TRBV7-2	NA	TRBJ1-5	CASSLEQGPNQPQHF	TGTGCCAGCAGCTTAGAACAGGGTCCAAATCAGCCCCAGCATTTT
TRBV7-2	NA	TRBJ1-3	CASSLQGNSGNTIYF	TGTGCCAGCAGCTTACAGGGGAACTCTGGAAACACCATATATTTT
TRBV27	TRBD2	TRBJ2-5	CASSYSVAGGFETQYF	TGTGCCAGCAGTTATAGTGTTGCGGGGGGATTTGAGACCCAGTACTTC
TRBV27	TRBD2	TRBJ2-1	CASSPGLAGANEQFF	TGTGCCAGCAGTCCGGGACTAGCGGGAGCTAATGAGCAGTTCTTC
TRBV9	TRBD1	TRBJ2-1	CASSLSGGNEQFF	TGTGCCAGCAGCCTCTCAGGGGGCAATGAGCAGTTCTTC
TRBV10-2	NA	TRBJ2-7	CASSPGEGHYEQYF	TGCGCCAGCAGCCCAGGGGAGGGTCACTACGAGCAGTACTTC
TRBV14	TRBD1	TRBJ2-6	CASSQDRGPGANVLTF	TGTGCCAGCAGCCAAGACAGGGGGCCTGGGGCCAACGTCCTGACTTTC
TRBV5-4	NA	TRBJ2-7	CASSWESYEQYF	TGTGCCAGCAGCTGGGAGTCCTACGAGCAGTACTTC
TRBV6-1	TRBD1	TRBJ1-1	CASADRGLNTEAFF	TGTGCCAGCGCAGACAGGGGGCTGAACACTGAAGCTTTCTTT